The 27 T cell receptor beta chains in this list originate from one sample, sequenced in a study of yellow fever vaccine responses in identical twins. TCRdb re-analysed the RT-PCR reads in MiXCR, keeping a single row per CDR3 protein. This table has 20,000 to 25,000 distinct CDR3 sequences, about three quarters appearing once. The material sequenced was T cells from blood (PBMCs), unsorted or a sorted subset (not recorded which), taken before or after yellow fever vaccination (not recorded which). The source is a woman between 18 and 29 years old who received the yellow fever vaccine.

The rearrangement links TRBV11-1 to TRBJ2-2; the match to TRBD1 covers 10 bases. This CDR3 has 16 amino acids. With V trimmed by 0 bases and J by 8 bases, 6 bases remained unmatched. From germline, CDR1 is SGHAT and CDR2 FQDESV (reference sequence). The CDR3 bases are TGTGCCAGCAGCTTAGCCGGGACAGGGGAAGTAGGGGAGCTGTTTTTT. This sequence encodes CASSLAGTGEVGELFF.

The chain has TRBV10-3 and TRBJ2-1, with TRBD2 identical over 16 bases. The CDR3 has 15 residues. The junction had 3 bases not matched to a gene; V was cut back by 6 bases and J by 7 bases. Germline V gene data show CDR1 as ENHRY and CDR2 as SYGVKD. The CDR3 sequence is CAIRGLAGGRNEQFF. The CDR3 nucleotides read TGTGCCATCAGGGGACTAGCGGGAGGGCGGAATGAGCAGTTCTTC.

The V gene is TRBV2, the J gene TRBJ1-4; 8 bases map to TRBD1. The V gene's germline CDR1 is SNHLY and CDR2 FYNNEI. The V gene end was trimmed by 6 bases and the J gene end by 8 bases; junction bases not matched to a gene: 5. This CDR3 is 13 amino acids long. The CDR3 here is CASRDRGGEKLFF. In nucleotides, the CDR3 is TGTGCCAGCAGAGACAGGGGCGGCGAAAAACTGTTTTTT.

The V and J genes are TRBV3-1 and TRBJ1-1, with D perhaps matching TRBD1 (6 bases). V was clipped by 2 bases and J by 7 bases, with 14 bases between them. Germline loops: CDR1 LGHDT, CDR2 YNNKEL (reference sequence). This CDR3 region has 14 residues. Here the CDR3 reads CASSQRGVAGEAFF. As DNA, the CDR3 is TGTGCCAGCAGCCAAAGGGGGGTAGCGGGTGAAGCTTTCTTT.

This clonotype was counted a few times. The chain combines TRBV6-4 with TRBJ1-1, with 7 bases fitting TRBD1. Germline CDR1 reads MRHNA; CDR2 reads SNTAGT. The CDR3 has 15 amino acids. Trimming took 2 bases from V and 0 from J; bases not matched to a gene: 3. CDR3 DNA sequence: TGTGCCAGCAGTGACGCGACAGGGATGAACACTGAAGCTTTCTTT. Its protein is CASSDATGMNTEAFF.

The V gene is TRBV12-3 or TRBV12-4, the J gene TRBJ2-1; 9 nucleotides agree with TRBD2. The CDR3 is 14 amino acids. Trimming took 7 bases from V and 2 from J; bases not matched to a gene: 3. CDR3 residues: CASNIAGAYNEQFF. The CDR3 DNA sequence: TGTGCCAGCAATATAGCGGGAGCCTACAATGAGCAGTTCTTC.

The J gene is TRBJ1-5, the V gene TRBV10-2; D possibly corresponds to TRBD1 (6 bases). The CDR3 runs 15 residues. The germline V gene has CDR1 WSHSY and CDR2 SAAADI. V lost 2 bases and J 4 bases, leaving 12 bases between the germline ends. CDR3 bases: TGCGCCAGCAGTGAGCTGGACCAGGGGAATCAGCCCCAGCATTTT. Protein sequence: CASSELDQGNQPQHF.

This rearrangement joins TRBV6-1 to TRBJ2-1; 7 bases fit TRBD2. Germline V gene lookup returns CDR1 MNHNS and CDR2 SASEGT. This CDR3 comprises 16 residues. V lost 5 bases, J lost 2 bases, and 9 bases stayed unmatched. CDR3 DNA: TGTGCCAGCAGTCCAACTAAGCGGGGTCCCTACAATGAGCAGTTCTTC. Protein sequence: CASSPTKRGPYNEQFF.

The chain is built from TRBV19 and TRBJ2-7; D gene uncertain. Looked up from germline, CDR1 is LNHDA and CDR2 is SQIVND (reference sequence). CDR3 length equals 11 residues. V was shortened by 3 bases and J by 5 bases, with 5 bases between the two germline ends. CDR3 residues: CASSIDHEQYF. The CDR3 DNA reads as TGTGCCAGTAGTATCGACCACGAGCAGTACTTC.

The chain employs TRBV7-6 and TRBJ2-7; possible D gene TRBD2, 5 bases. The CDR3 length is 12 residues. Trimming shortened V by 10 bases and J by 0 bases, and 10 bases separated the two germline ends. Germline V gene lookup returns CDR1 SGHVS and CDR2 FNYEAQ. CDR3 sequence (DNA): TGTGCCACCAAGCGGAGCTCCTACGAGCAGTACTTC. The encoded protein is CATKRSSYEQYF.

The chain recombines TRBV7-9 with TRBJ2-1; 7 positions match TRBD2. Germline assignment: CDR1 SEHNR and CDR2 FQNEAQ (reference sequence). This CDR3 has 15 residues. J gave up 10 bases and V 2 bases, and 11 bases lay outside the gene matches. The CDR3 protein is CASSLMGGSGLEQFF. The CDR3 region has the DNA TGTGCCAGCAGCTTAATGGGGGGGTCGGGATTGGAGCAGTTCTTC.

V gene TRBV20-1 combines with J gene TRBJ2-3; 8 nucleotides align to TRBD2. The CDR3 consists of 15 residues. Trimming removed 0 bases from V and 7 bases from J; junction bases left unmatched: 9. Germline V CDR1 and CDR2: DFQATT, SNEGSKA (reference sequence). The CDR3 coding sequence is TGCAGTGCTAGAGATTTGGAACTAGCGGAGTATACGCAGTATTTT. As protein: CSARDLELAEYTQYF.

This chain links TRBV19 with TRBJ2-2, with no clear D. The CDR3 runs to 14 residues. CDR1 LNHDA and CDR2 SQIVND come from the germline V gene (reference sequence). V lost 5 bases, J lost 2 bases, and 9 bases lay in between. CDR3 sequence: CASSGSLNTGELFF. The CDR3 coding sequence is TGTGCCAGTAGTGGCAGTCTTAACACCGGGGAGCTGTTTTTT.

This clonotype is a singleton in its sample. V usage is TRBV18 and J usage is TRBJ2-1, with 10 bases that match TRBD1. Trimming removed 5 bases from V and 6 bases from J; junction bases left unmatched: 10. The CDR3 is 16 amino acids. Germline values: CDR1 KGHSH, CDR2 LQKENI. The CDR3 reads CASSSPGTGARNEQFF. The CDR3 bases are TGTGCCAGCTCATCCCCCGGGACAGGGGCGCGCAATGAGCAGTTCTTC.

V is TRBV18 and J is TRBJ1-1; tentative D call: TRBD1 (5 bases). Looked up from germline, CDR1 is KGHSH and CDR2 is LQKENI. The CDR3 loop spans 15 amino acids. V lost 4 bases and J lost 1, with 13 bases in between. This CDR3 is CASSRYRGENTEAFF. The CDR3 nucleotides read TGTGCCAGCTCACGTTATCGGGGGGAGAACACTGAAGCTTTCTTT. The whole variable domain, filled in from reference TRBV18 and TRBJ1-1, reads NAGVMQNPRHLVRRRGQEARLRCSPMKGHSHVYWYRQLPEEGLKFMVYLQKENIIDESGMPKERFSAEFPKEGPSILRIQQVVRGDSAAYFCASSRYRGENTEAFFGQGTRLTVV.

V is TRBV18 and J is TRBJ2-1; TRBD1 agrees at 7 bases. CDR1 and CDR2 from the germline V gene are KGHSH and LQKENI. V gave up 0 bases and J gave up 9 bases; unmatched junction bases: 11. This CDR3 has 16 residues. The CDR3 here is CASSPPIMPRGSEQFF. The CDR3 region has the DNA TGTGCCAGCTCACCACCGATCATGCCCAGGGGGAGTGAGCAGTTCTTC.

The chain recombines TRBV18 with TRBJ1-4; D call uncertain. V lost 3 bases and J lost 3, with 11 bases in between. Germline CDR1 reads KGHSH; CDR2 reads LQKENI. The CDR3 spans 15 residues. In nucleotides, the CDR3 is TGTGCCAGCTCACCCTTCAACTTACCTAATGAAAAACTGTTTTTT. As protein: CASSPFNLPNEKLFF.

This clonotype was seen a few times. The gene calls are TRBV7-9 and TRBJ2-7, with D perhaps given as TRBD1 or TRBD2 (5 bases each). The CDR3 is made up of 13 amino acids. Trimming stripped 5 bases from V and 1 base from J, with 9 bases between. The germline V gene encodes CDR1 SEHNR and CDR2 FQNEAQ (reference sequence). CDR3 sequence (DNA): TGTGCCAGCAGCGGGACGAATTCCTACGAGCAGTACTTC. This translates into CASSGTNSYEQYF.

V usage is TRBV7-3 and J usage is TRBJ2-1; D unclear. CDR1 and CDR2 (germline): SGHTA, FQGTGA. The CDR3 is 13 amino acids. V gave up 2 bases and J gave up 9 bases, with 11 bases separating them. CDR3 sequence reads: CASSLLSDGEQFF. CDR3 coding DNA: TGTGCCAGCAGCTTACTTTCGGATGGTGAGCAGTTCTTC.

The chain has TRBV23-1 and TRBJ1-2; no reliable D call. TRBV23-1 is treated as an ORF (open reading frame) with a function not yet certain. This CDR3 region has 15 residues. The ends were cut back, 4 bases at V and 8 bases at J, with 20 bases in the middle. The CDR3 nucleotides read TGCGCCAGCAGTCCACCCTGTTGCCTCGGGATGGGCTACACCTTC. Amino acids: CASSPPCCLGMGYTF.

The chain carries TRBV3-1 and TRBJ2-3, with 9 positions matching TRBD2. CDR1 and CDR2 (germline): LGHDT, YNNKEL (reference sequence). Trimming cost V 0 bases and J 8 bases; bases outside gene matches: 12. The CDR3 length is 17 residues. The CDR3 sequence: CASSQDGLAGLLGTQYF. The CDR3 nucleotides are TGTGCCAGCAGCCAAGACGGGCTAGCGGGGCTCCTAGGTACGCAGTATTTT.

CDR3 in DNA: TGTGCCAGCAGTGATTATCTCCTAGCGACTATCACAGATACGCAGTATTTT. Translating gives CASSDYLLATITDTQYF. The chain has TRBV25-1 and TRBJ2-3; D might be TRBD2 (6 bases). The germline V and J ends were trimmed by 3 bases and 2 bases, with 18 bases remaining between them. CDR1 is MGHDK and CDR2 is SYGVNS in the germline V gene. The CDR3 totals 17 residues. The variable domain in full, with the rest retrieved from reference TRBV25-1 and TRBJ2-3, is EADIYQTPRYLVIGTGKKITLECSQTMGHDKMYWYQQDPGMELHLIHYSYGVNSTEKGDLSSESTVSRIRTEHFPLTLESARPSHTSQYLCASSDYLLATITDTQYFGPGTRLTVL.

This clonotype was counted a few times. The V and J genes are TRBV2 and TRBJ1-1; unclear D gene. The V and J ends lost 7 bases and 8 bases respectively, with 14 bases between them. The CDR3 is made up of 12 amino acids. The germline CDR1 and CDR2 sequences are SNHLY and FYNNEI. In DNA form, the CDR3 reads TGTGCCAGCATCGAAATTGGAGGGGAAGCTTTCTTT. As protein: CASIEIGGEAFF.

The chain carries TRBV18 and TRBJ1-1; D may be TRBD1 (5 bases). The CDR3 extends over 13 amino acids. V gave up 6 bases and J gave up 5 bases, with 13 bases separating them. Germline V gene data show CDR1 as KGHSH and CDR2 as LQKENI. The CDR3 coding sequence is TGTGCCAGCTCCCCCCAGGGACCGACTGAAGCTTTCTTT. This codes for CASSPQGPTEAFF.

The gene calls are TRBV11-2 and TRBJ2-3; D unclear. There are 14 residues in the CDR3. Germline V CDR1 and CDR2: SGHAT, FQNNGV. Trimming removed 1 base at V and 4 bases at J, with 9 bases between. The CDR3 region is CASSLVRVADTQYF. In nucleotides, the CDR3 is TGTGCCAGCAGCTTAGTTAGGGTCGCAGATACGCAGTATTTT. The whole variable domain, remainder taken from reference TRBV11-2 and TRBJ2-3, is EAGVAQSPRYKIIEKRQSVAFWCNPISGHATLYWYQQILGQGPKLLIQFQNNGVVDDSQLPKDRFSAERLKGVDSTLKIQPAKLEDSAVYLCASSLVRVADTQYFGPGTRLTVL.

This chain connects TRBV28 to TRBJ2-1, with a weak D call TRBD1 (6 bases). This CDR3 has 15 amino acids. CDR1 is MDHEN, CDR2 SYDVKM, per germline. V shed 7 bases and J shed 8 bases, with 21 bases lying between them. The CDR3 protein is CASNPQGSLGDEQFF. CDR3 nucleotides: TGTGCCAGCAACCCCCAGGGGAGTCTTGGCGATGAGCAGTTCTTC.

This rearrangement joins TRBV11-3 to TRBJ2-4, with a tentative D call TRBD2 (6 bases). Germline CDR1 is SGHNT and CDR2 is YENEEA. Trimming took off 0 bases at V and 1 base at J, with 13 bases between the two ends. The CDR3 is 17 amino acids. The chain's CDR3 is CASSLDGRARAKNIQYF. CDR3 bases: TGTGCCAGCAGCTTAGACGGGAGAGCGAGGGCCAAAAACATTCAGTACTTC.